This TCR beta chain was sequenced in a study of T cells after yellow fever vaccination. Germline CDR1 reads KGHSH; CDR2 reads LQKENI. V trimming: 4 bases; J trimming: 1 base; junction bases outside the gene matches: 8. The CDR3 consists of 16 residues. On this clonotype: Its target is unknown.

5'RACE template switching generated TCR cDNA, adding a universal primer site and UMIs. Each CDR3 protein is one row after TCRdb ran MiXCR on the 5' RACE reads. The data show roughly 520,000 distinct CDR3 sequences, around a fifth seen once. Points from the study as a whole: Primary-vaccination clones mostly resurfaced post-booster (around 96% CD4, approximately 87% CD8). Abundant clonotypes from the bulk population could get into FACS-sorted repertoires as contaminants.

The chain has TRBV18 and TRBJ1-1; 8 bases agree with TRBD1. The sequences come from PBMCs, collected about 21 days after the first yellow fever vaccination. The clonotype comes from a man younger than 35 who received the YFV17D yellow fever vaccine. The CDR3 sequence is CASSLSGQGRNTEAFF. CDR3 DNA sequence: TGTGCCAGCTCACTTTCCGGACAGGGAAGGAACACTGAAGCTTTCTTT.